The 5 T cell receptor beta chains given below trace back to one sample, sequenced in a study of T cells after yellow fever vaccination (dated by TCRdb to between 2018 and 2020). The library was prepared using 5' RACE. Sequencing was carried out with an Illumina NovaSeq 6000. TCRdb reanalyzed the raw reads on its own, using fastp at Q25 for trimming and MiXCR for clone calling, and kept in-frame beta chains. Duplicate CDR3 protein sequences are folded into a single record with the most common DNA and genes. This sample comprises 300,000 to 400,000 distinct CDR3 sequences, about 10% of them detected only once. Together, the top ten hold 3% to 3.5% of the sample. This specimen's treatment or condition label, per the study, means: live attenuated yellow fever vaccine strain. The sequences come from CD4+ T cells sorted from PBMCs, collected 45 days after the yellow fever booster vaccination. These receptors originate from a man aged 18 to 30 who received the YFV17D yellow fever vaccine.

The genes are TRBV10-3 and TRBJ1-1, with D unclear. Germline V gives CDR1 ENHRY, CDR2 SYGVKD. This CDR3 is 13 amino acids long. The V gene lost 6 bases and the J gene lost 10 bases, with 18 bases spanning the gap. CDR3 residues: CAISEGSLSPAFF. In DNA, the CDR3 is TGTGCCATCAGCGAGGGTTCTCTGTCCCCAGCTTTCTTT.

This clonotype was detected only a few times. The V and J genes are TRBV3-1 and TRBJ1-2; TRBD1 aligns across 7 bases. Germline lookup yields CDR1 LGHDT and CDR2 YNNKEL (reference sequence). J lost 7 bases, V lost 8 bases, and 10 bases had no gene match. CDR3 length equals 13 residues. CDR3 in amino acids: CASSETGPLGYTF. CDR3 in DNA: TGTGCCAGCTCGGAGACAGGGCCTCTTGGCTACACCTTC.

A few counts support this clonotype. The chain links TRBV5-1 to TRBJ1-5, with TRBD1 identical over 7 bases. The CDR3 has 15 residues. Germline V CDR1 and CDR2: SGHRS, YFSETQ. V was clipped by 4 bases and J by 5 bases; unmatched bases: 9. The CDR3 here is CASSPGDRVHQPQHF. For the CDR3, the DNA is TGCGCCAGCAGCCCCGGCGACAGGGTCCATCAGCCCCAGCATTTT. Full variable domain (missing parts from reference TRBV5-1 and TRBJ1-5): KAGVTQTPRYLIKTRGQQVTLSCSPISGHRSVSWYQQTPGQGLQFLFEYFSETQRNKGNFPGRFSGRQFSNSRSEMNVSTLELGDSALYLCASSPGDRVHQPQHFGDGTRLSIL.

This clonotype was counted a few times. The rearrangement joins TRBV11-2 to TRBJ2-2; perhaps TRBD1 as D (6 bases). The CDR3 extends over 15 amino acids. Germline loops: CDR1 SGHAT, CDR2 FQNNGV. Trimming removed 9 bases at V and 6 bases at J, with 20 bases between. CDR3 nucleotides: TGTGCCAGTCTCAACAGGGCGGGTATAGCCGGGGAGCTGTTTTTT. Amino acids: CASLNRAGIAGELFF. Looking up the rest from reference TRBV11-2 and TRBJ2-2 gives the full variable domain: EAGVAQSPRYKIIEKRQSVAFWCNPISGHATLYWYQQILGQGPKLLIQFQNNGVVDDSQLPKDRFSAERLKGVDSTLKIQPAKLEDSAVYLCASLNRAGIAGELFFGEGSRLTVL.

The gene calls are TRBV5-1 and TRBJ2-6; no reliable D call. This CDR3 comprises 17 residues. The V end lost 0 bases, the J end lost 0 bases, and 10 bases lay between the germline ends. The V gene's germline CDR1 is SGHRS and CDR2 YFSETQ. Here the CDR3 reads CASSLVAGGSGANVLTF. The DNA for the CDR3 is TGCGCCAGCAGCTTGGTAGCCGGTGGCTCTGGGGCCAACGTCCTGACTTTC.